Listed below are T cell receptor beta chains from one sample, sequenced in a study of shared clonotypes between healthy human individuals. Assay: immunoSEQ multiplex PCR; the TCRdb copy retains only in-frame clones and omits some. The sample has about 650,000 clones; 95% are singletons. Sequenced sample: naive CD8+ T cells sorted from blood. Every receptor here comes from a woman aged 25 to 39 in good health. The CDR3 runs from the conserved cysteine through the conserved F or W.

J gene,CDR3 length,V gene,CDR3 protein
TRBJ1-1,12,TRBV2,CASSEMGPEAFF
TRBJ2-3,16,TRBV2,CASSDGTSGNTDTQYF
TRBJ2-5,13,TRBV11-2,CASSLSGGETQYF
TRBJ1-5,12,TRBV2,CASSEGTPAQHF
TRBJ2-1,13,TRBV19,CASTENQYNEQFF
TRBJ2-7,15,TRBV2,CASRRTAGTIDEQYF
TRBJ2-7,15,TRBV28,CASSLDSGGSYEQYF
TRBJ2-3,14,TRBV27,CASSTNGLAYTQYF
TRBJ2-7,15,TRBV19,CASTNGQGGAYEQYF
TRBJ1-2,18,TRBV27,CASSLSVDRTNPNYGYTF
TRBJ2-7,15,TRBV2,CASSEAKRVGYEQYF
TRBJ2-1,13,TRBV4-1,CASSPYLLDEQFF
TRBJ2-2,21,TRBV6-1,CASSEERTGRSGRLDTGELFF
TRBJ2-1,11,TRBV28,CASSASYEQFF
TRBJ2-2,15,TRBV9,CASSAEGLDTGELFF
TRBJ2-5,16,TRBV21-1,CASSKARDRVQETQYF
TRBJ1-5,12,TRBV19,CASSIGAEPQHF
TRBJ1-5,14,TRBV28,CATEEGGSNQPQHF
TRBJ1-3,16,TRBV28,CASRRDRRGEGNTIYF
TRBJ1-5,19,TRBV28,CASSWPDRGPESSNQPQHF
TRBJ2-7,14,TRBV4-1,CASSHRWGDNEQYF
TRBJ2-7,13,TRBV6-1,CASSDFHPYEQYF
TRBJ2-7,13,TRBV6-5,CAIARESSYEQYF
TRBJ2-4,14,TRBV2,CASSGEVAKNIQYF
TRBJ1-6,15,TRBV28,CASSHDLGPNSPLHF
TRBJ2-7,13,TRBV13,CASSYGRMREQYF
TRBJ2-2,14,TRBV19,CASSIDLGSGELFF
TRBJ2-3,13,TRBV11-2,CASSLIAVDTQYF
TRBJ1-5,15,TRBV19,CASSAFLGDDQPQHF
TRBJ2-3,11,TRBV28,CASSFVDTQYF
TRBJ2-2,12,TRBV11-2,CASTFYTGELFF
TRBJ2-7,17,TRBV6-8,CASGGPTSGPISYEQYF
TRBJ2-2,15,TRBV5-1,CASSLSASNTGELFF
TRBJ1-5,14,TRBV28,CASDRGGENQPQHF
TRBJ2-2,16,TRBV9,CASSGGLAGVHRELFF
TRBJ2-7,16,TRBV7-2,CASSPHGTGISYEQYF
TRBJ2-1,12,TRBV4-2,CASSQGANEQFF
TRBJ2-7,13,TRBV5-6,CASSLDRGYEQYF
TRBJ2-1,14,TRBV6-5,CASLTGTPYNEQFF
TRBJ1-4,13,TRBV4-1,CASSQIGVEKLFF
TRBJ2-7,15,TRBV10-3,CAISEGVGSLYEQYF
-,15,TRBV13,CASSSAGTGPYEQYF
TRBJ1-1,15,TRBV28,CASRRQGQEPTSAFF
TRBJ1-5,14,TRBV28,CASSQVGVSQPQHF
TRBJ2-1,14,TRBV2,CASSETSGTPEQFF
TRBJ2-3,14,TRBV30,CAWEGQGSRYTQYF
TRBJ2-1,16,TRBV27,CASSTPGQGAIGEQFF
TRBJ2-1,17,TRBV5-4,CASSSDGLAGSYNEQFF
TRBJ2-7,13,TRBV7-9,CASSNRASYEQYF
TRBJ1-1,13,TRBV29-1,CSVEGGENTEAFF